These T cell receptor beta chains were read from a single sample in a study of blood T cell repertoires in COVID-19. Data came from immunoSEQ multiplex PCR; TCRdb stores just in-frame clones and leaves some out. The data hold under 350,000 clones, with 83% observed a single time. Specimen: peripheral blood. The receptors were sampled from a man in his sixties who had recovered from COVID-19. Both conserved end residues are part of each CDR3. The order of the fields is D gene, V gene, clone size, J gene, CDR3 DNA, CDR3 protein. A D gene is named only where the DNA matches it firmly. Clone size is given for some rows only: seen once, a few or many times, or a class if the clone is expanded.

>TRBD2|TRBV5-4|NA|TRBJ2-1
TGTGCCAGCAGCGTAGGTGGCGGGGGGGCCATTAATGAGCAGTTCTTC
CASSVGGGGAINEQFF
>TRBD2|TRBV12-3/TRBV12-4|NA|TRBJ2-1
TGTGCCAGCTTACTAGCGGGAGAGGTTGAGCAGTTCTTC
CASLLAGEVEQFF
>TRBD1|TRBV6-1|NA|TRBJ1-2
TGTGCCAGCAGTGAACGGGACAGCAACTATGGCTACACCTTC
CASSERDSNYGYTF
>TRBD1|TRBV19|NA|TRBJ2-5
TGTGCCACGATGGGGAGACAGGGGGAGACCCAGTACTTC
CATMGRQGETQYF
>NA|TRBV7-6|NA|TRBJ2-2
TGTGCCAGCAGCTTAGTAGTTGGGCAGGCCTTGGACACCGGGGAGCTGTTTTTT
CASSLVVGQALDTGELFF
>NA|TRBV3-1/TRBV3-2|NA|TRBJ1-6
TGTGCCAGCAGCCAATCGCAGGGTCCCCATTCACCCCTCCACTTT
CASSQSQGPHSPLHF
>NA|TRBV29-1|NA|TRBJ1-3
TGCAGCGTTGACAAAAGGGGCTTTTTGGGAAACACCATATATTTT
CSVDKRGFLGNTIYF
>TRBD1|TRBV4-1|NA|TRBJ1-2
TGCGCCAGCAGCCAACCGGGACAGGGCTATGGCTACACCTTC
CASSQPGQGYGYTF
>NA|TRBV9|NA|TRBJ2-5
TGTGCCAGCAGCCGGAGACAGGAAGAGACCCAGTACTTC
CASSRRQEETQYF
>TRBD1|TRBV27|NA|TRBJ1-2
TGTGCCAGCAGTTTATCCCCCACAGGGGACTATGGCTACACCTTC
CASSLSPTGDYGYTF
>NA|TRBV7-9|NA|TRBJ2-3
TGTGCCAGCAGCGGAGGGGCAGGGGGAAGAGATACGCAGTATTTT
CASSGGAGGRDTQYF
>TRBD1|TRBV5-1|few|TRBJ2-2
TGCGCCAGCAGGTCCGGGACAGGGGACACCGGGGAGCTGTTTTTT
CASRSGTGDTGELFF
>TRBD1|TRBV3-1/TRBV3-2|NA|TRBJ1-5
TGTGCCAGCAGCCAAGGGGACAGTGTCCGCCCCCAGCATTTT
CASSQGDSVRPQHF
>NA|TRBV11-2|NA|TRBJ1-4
TGTGCCAGCAGCTTAAGAAGGGGTCAGGGTAATGAAAAACTGTTTTTT
CASSLRRGQGNEKLFF
>TRBD2|TRBV28|NA|TRBJ2-5
TGTGCCAGCAGAGATAGCGGGGGGGCCCAAGAGACCCAGTACTTC
CASRDSGGAQETQYF
>TRBD2|TRBV2|NA|TRBJ2-1
TGTGCCAGCCCGCTGCGGCGGGGGACCACGGATGAGCAGTTCTTC
CASPLRRGTTDEQFF